This TCR beta chain was captured by sequencing in a study of response to subunit inactivated influenza vaccine. TCRdb recomputed calls from the RT-PCR reads with MiXCR, one row per CDR3 protein. The sample shows about 540,000 distinct CDR3 sequences, approximately 20% of them seen only once. V shed 0 bases and J shed 0 bases, with 13 bases lying between them. CDR3 length: 17 residues. Germline CDR1 SGHRS, CDR2 YFSETQ. These same records also appear under a second study, on T cells expressing NK-cell markers. That publication notes: Beta-chain TCR cDNA was generated via 5'RACE template switching with UMIs. Obtained from sorted CD3+CD56+NKG2C+, CD3+CD56+NKG2C- and CD3+CD56-NKG2C+ T cells were the TCR beta repertoires. The study found these clonotypes also leading the CD3+CD56-NKG2C+ fraction in a few donors. Clones of NKG2C+ T cells that had expanded were of unclear HCMV specificity.

V usage is TRBV5-1 and J usage is TRBJ2-1; D is perhaps TRBD1 (6 bases). The sample here was CD4+ T cells sorted from PBMCs, taken approximately 12 days after vaccination. The sequence came from a man in his forties or fifties who received an inactivated influenza vaccine. CDR3: CASSLGAGVFSYNEQFF. The CDR3, as DNA: TGCGCCAGCAGCTTGGGGGCAGGGGTCTTCTCCTACAATGAGCAGTTCTTC.